The T cell receptor beta chain under discussion was sequenced for a study of T cell responses to AZD1222 COVID-19 vaccine. Points from the study as a whole: Clonal diversity may have been underestimated in mostly white British donors. Baseline seropositivity characterized only a handful of AZD1222 recipients. With dominance at 160-218 and 743-854, vaccine-associated CD4 TCRs spanned spike. Reportedly, close to half of spike-specific TCRs are directed against unmutated variant regions.

Generated by immunoSEQ multiplex PCR, the TCRdb table keeps only in-frame clones and is missing some. This sample has 86,000 or so clones, with about 90% found just once. Comments on this clone: Antigen specificity is unknown.

Germline assignment: CDR1 SNHLY and CDR2 FYNNEI. The CDR3 contains 18 residues. V was clipped by 0 bases and J by 2 bases, with 19 bases between them. The rearrangement links TRBV2 to TRBJ1-1; a possible D gene is TRBD1 (6 bases). The sample in question was peripheral blood, obtained 28 days after the second AZD1222 dose. This sequence originates from an adult who received the AZD1222 COVID-19 vaccine. CDR3 sequence (DNA): TGTGCCAGCAGTGAAGCGCTTTTAGGGGGGTATTTTAACACTGAAGCTTTCTTT. Protein sequence: CASSEALLGGYFNTEAFF.